The 7 T cell receptor beta chains presented below share a single source sample, sequenced in a study of blood T cell repertoires in COVID-19 (dated by TCRdb to 2020 to 2022). The method was the immunoSEQ multiplex PCR assay. The source is immuneACCESS, and TCRdb retained only in-frame sequences with V and J called. Part of the clones is not carried over; for the studies checked, unresolved V genes explain less than half of this, and the remainder is unexplained. A total of approximately 70,000 clones appear in this sample, about 90% of them only once. The ten top clones hold approximately 2.5% of the sample. The sample comprised peripheral blood. These TCRs come from a human donor in a cohort sampled during active COVID-19.

A few counts support this clone. An end of the junction differs from the germline gene, which may be a read error. V is TRBV12-3 or TRBV12-4 and J is TRBJ2-7; tentatively, D is TRBD2 (6 bases). This CDR3 comprises 13 residues. The DNA of the CDR3 is TGTGCCAGTAGCCCGGGAGTGGGTGAGCCGGGGGACTTC. This gives the protein CASSPGVGEPGDF.

This chain links TRBV6-5 with TRBJ2-2; D might be TRBD1 (5 bases). Germline assignment: CDR1 MNHEY and CDR2 SVGAGI. The CDR3 is 15 amino acids. The V gene lost 2 bases and the J gene lost 2 bases, with 9 bases spanning the gap. CDR3: CASSYETANTGELFF. CDR3 nucleotide sequence: TGTGCCAGCAGTTACGAGACAGCCAACACCGGGGAGCTGTTTTTT.

V gene TRBV10-2 combines with J gene TRBJ2-7; D gene unclear. Germline V CDR1 and CDR2: WSHSY, SAAADI. The CDR3 runs 14 residues. The germline V and J ends were trimmed by 3 bases and 1 base, with 10 bases remaining between them. The CDR3 coding sequence is TGCGCCAGCAGTGAAGCTCTACCGTCCTACGAGCAGTACTTC. This sequence encodes CASSEALPSYEQYF.

The rearrangement uses TRBV7-3 and TRBJ2-7; TRBD2 aligns across 9 bases. Germline values: CDR1 SGHTA, CDR2 FQGTGA. The length of the CDR3 is 16 residues. V lost 5 bases, J lost 7 bases, and 15 bases stayed unmatched. CDR3 coding DNA: TGTGCCAGCAGCCCCTCACCGGCGGGGGGGGTCGGAGAGCAGTACTTC. Translating it yields CASSPSPAGGVGEQYF.

This clone was recorded once. The chain joins TRBV5-6 to TRBJ1-6; TRBD1 aligns across 7 bases. Trimming took 6 bases from V and 10 from J; bases not matched to a gene: 13. This CDR3 comprises 15 residues. Per the germline V gene, CDR1 is SGHDT and CDR2 is YYEEEE. As DNA, the CDR3 is TGTGCCAGCAAGCGCCGGGACAGCTTTACATCACCCCTCCACTTT. Translating it yields CASKRRDSFTSPLHF.

This chain connects TRBV20-1 to TRBJ1-2; D is unclear. Germline CDR1 and CDR2: DFQATT and SNEGSKA (reference sequence). V shed 7 bases and J shed 4 bases, with 10 bases lying between them. There are 11 residues in the CDR3. CDR3 amino acids: CSVEESYGYTF. In DNA form, the CDR3 reads TGCAGTGTTGAGGAGTCCTATGGCTACACCTTC.

V is TRBV15 and J is TRBJ2-5; perhaps TRBD1 as D (6 bases). There are 14 residues in the CDR3. V lost 5 bases to trimming and J lost 5 bases, with 15 bases between them. Germline CDR1 and CDR2: LNHNV and YYDKDF (reference sequence). The CDR3, as DNA: TGTGCCACCAGCCTCTCAGGGGCTCACGAGACCCAGTACTTC. Its translation is CATSLSGAHETQYF.